Listed below are T cell receptor beta chains from one sample, sequenced in a study of cytomegalovirus exposure and HLA in healthy donors. The table came from immunoSEQ multiplex PCR; TCRdb's copy has only in-frame clones and leaves some out. Of roughly 230,000 clones in the sample, about 90% were seen once. Sequencing was carried out using PBMCs. The receptors originated from a woman aged 25 to 39 in good health and CMV-seronegative. The CDR3 runs from the conserved cysteine through the conserved F or W. A D gene is named only where the DNA matches it firmly. Clone size appears in some rows only: once, few, many, or a class for an expanded clone.

v_call: TRBV5-6; clone_size: .; j_call: TRBJ2-1; d_call: TRBD2; cdr3_nt: TGTGCCAGCAGCTTGCCGATAGCGGGAGGGTACAATGAGCAGTTCTTC; cdr3_aa: CASSLPIAGGYNEQFF
v_call: TRBV27; clone_size: .; j_call: TRBJ1-5; d_call: .; cdr3_nt: TGTGCCAGCAGTGACGGATATAGCAATCAGCCCCAGCATTTT; cdr3_aa: CASSDGYSNQPQHF
v_call: TRBV25-1; clone_size: .; j_call: TRBJ2-7; d_call: TRBD1; cdr3_nt: TGTGCCAGCAGTGAGACAGGGGGCGAGCAGTACTTC; cdr3_aa: CASSETGGEQYF
v_call: TRBV5-1; clone_size: .; j_call: TRBJ2-2; d_call: .; cdr3_nt: TGCGCCAGCCGCGAGCCCGTACCCGGAGCCACCGGGGAGCTGTTTTTT; cdr3_aa: CASREPVPGATGELFF
v_call: TRBV4-3; clone_size: .; j_call: TRBJ2-3; d_call: TRBD2; cdr3_nt: TGCGCCAGCAGGCGCAGAGCGGGAGGTGGCACAGATACGCAGTATTTT; cdr3_aa: CASRRRAGGGTDTQYF
v_call: TRBV28; clone_size: .; j_call: TRBJ1-2; d_call: .; cdr3_nt: TGTGCCAGGGTCACGGTAGGGATCGGCTACACCTTC; cdr3_aa: CARVTVGIGYTF
v_call: TRBV30; clone_size: .; j_call: TRBJ2-1; d_call: .; cdr3_nt: TGTGCCTGGAGTGTAGACAGGTCAGGGAATGAGCAGTTCTTC; cdr3_aa: CAWSVDRSGNEQFF
v_call: TRBV9; clone_size: once; j_call: TRBJ2-1; d_call: .; cdr3_nt: TGTGCCAGCAGCCTAGATCACGGGGCCAATGAGCAGTTCTTC; cdr3_aa: CASSLDHGANEQFF
v_call: TRBV28; clone_size: .; j_call: TRBJ2-2; d_call: TRBD1; cdr3_nt: TGTGCCAGCGGGGTGACAGGGGGTTACACCGGGGAGCTGTTTTTT; cdr3_aa: CASGVTGGYTGELFF
v_call: TRBV28; clone_size: .; j_call: TRBJ2-7; d_call: .; cdr3_nt: TGTGCCAGCTCTGATACCTCTAGCGCGGGTTACGAGCAGTACTTC; cdr3_aa: CASSDTSSAGYEQYF
v_call: TRBV27; clone_size: .; j_call: TRBJ1-1; d_call: .; cdr3_nt: TGTGCCAGCAGGGACTTACAGAACACTGAAGCTTTCTTT; cdr3_aa: CASRDLQNTEAFF
v_call: TRBV28; clone_size: .; j_call: TRBJ2-3; d_call: .; cdr3_nt: TGTGCCAGCACTAGGAGCACAGATACGCAGTATTTT; cdr3_aa: CASTRSTDTQYF
v_call: TRBV18; clone_size: .; j_call: TRBJ1-1; d_call: .; cdr3_nt: TGTGCCAGCTCACCATATCGTGAGGTTTTGACTGAAGCTTTCTTT; cdr3_aa: CASSPYREVLTEAFF
v_call: TRBV15; clone_size: .; j_call: TRBJ1-5; d_call: .; cdr3_nt: TGTGCCACCACCGCGGGGGAGGGCCCTAGTCAGCCCCAGCATTTT; cdr3_aa: CATTAGEGPSQPQHF
v_call: TRBV7-9; clone_size: .; j_call: TRBJ2-7; d_call: .; cdr3_nt: TGTGCCAGCAGCCTTGCGGGACGGACCTACGAGCAGTACTTC; cdr3_aa: CASSLAGRTYEQYF
v_call: TRBV27; clone_size: .; j_call: TRBJ2-2; d_call: .; cdr3_nt: TGTGCCAGCAGTTTAGGGACGGCGGCCGGGGAGCTGTTTTTT; cdr3_aa: CASSLGTAAGELFF
v_call: TRBV4-3; clone_size: .; j_call: TRBJ2-3; d_call: TRBD2; cdr3_nt: TGCGCCAGCAGCCAAGAAAGGAGCGCTAGCGGGACGGCAGATACGCAGTATTTT; cdr3_aa: CASSQERSASGTADTQYF
v_call: TRBV7-6; clone_size: .; j_call: TRBJ1-4; d_call: .; cdr3_nt: TGTGCCAGCAGCTTAGCCACCCCTGAAAAACTGTTTTTT; cdr3_aa: CASSLATPEKLFF
v_call: TRBV5-1; clone_size: .; j_call: TRBJ2-7; d_call: TRBD2; cdr3_nt: TGCGCCAGCAGCCCTCAACGCGGGGGCGAGCAGTACTTC; cdr3_aa: CASSPQRGGEQYF
v_call: TRBV4-3; clone_size: .; j_call: TRBJ2-1; d_call: TRBD2; cdr3_nt: TGCGCCAGCAGCCAAGTAGCTCAAGCGGGAAAGCAGTTCTTC; cdr3_aa: CASSQVAQAGKQFF
v_call: TRBV7-3; clone_size: .; j_call: TRBJ2-3; d_call: .; cdr3_nt: TGTGCCAGCAGCTTATGGGATATGGGGACAGATACGCAGTATTTT; cdr3_aa: CASSLWDMGTDTQYF
v_call: TRBV27; clone_size: .; j_call: TRBJ2-1; d_call: .; cdr3_nt: TGTGCCAGCAGTTTATGGGGGGAGGACCTGTTCTTC; cdr3_aa: CASSLWGEDLFF
v_call: TRBV28; clone_size: .; j_call: TRBJ1-5; d_call: .; cdr3_nt: TGTGCCAGCAGTTTTGGTCAGCCCCAGCATTTT; cdr3_aa: CASSFGQPQHF
v_call: TRBV9; clone_size: .; j_call: TRBJ1-2; d_call: TRBD1; cdr3_nt: TGTGCCAGCAACGACAGGGTGGGAGGCTACACCTTC; cdr3_aa: CASNDRVGGYTF
v_call: TRBV7-9; clone_size: .; j_call: TRBJ2-1; d_call: TRBD2; cdr3_nt: TGTGCCAGCAGCTCCTATAGCGGGAGAGGATACAATGAGCAGTTCTTC; cdr3_aa: CASSSYSGRGYNEQFF
v_call: TRBV7-3; clone_size: .; j_call: TRBJ2-5; d_call: TRBD2; cdr3_nt: TGTGCCAGCAGCGGCACGCTAGCGGCCCAAGAGACCCAGTACTTC; cdr3_aa: CASSGTLAAQETQYF
v_call: TRBV7-2; clone_size: .; j_call: TRBJ2-1; d_call: TRBD2; cdr3_nt: TGTGCCAGCAGCTTGAGCGGGATTGAGCAGTTCTTC; cdr3_aa: CASSLSGIEQFF
v_call: TRBV9; clone_size: .; j_call: TRBJ2-3; d_call: TRBD2; cdr3_nt: TGTGCCAGCAGCGCCGGGGCTAGCGGGAGTAAAGATACGCAGTATTTT; cdr3_aa: CASSAGASGSKDTQYF
v_call: TRBV4-3; clone_size: .; j_call: TRBJ2-3; d_call: TRBD2; cdr3_nt: TGCGCCAGCAGCCGAGGGCTAGCGGGAACTAGCACAGATACGCAGTATTTT; cdr3_aa: CASSRGLAGTSTDTQYF
v_call: TRBV28; clone_size: .; j_call: TRBJ2-3; d_call: .; cdr3_nt: TGTGCCAGCAGTCCGGGAGTAGATACGCAGTATTTT; cdr3_aa: CASSPGVDTQYF
v_call: TRBV15; clone_size: .; j_call: TRBJ2-7; d_call: .; cdr3_nt: TGTGCCACCAGCAGACGGGACACCTACGAGCAGTACTTC; cdr3_aa: CATSRRDTYEQYF
v_call: TRBV5-4; clone_size: .; j_call: TRBJ2-1; d_call: .; cdr3_nt: TGTGCCAGCAGCTTGGACGGGGCGGGGCGCAATGAGCAGTTCTTC; cdr3_aa: CASSLDGAGRNEQFF
v_call: TRBV5-1; clone_size: .; j_call: TRBJ2-2; d_call: TRBD2; cdr3_nt: TGCGCCAGCAGCACCGGGACTACTTTAACCGGGGAGCTGTTTTTT; cdr3_aa: CASSTGTTLTGELFF
v_call: TRBV18; clone_size: .; j_call: TRBJ2-2; d_call: TRBD2; cdr3_nt: TGTGCCAGCTCACCCACGGGACTAGCGAACACCGGGGAGCTGTTTTTT; cdr3_aa: CASSPTGLANTGELFF
v_call: TRBV28; clone_size: .; j_call: TRBJ1-5; d_call: .; cdr3_nt: TGTGCCAGCAGTTTTAGCGGCCTAAGTCAGCCCCAGCATTTT; cdr3_aa: CASSFSGLSQPQHF
v_call: TRBV7-3; clone_size: .; j_call: TRBJ2-2; d_call: .; cdr3_nt: TGTGCCAGCAGCTTAACAGTAACGAACACCGGGGAGCTGTTTTTT; cdr3_aa: CASSLTVTNTGELFF
v_call: TRBV19; clone_size: .; j_call: TRBJ1-5; d_call: TRBD1; cdr3_nt: TGTGCCAGTACCGAAACAGGGGTAGGCAATCAGCCCCAGCATTTT; cdr3_aa: CASTETGVGNQPQHF
v_call: TRBV19; clone_size: .; j_call: TRBJ1-4; d_call: .; cdr3_nt: TGTGCCAGTAGTATAGTGGCAGGGGCCTACAATGAAAAACTGTTTTTT; cdr3_aa: CASSIVAGAYNEKLFF
v_call: TRBV7-2; clone_size: .; j_call: TRBJ2-7; d_call: .; cdr3_nt: TGTGCCAGCAGCTATAGTGGGACCTACGAGCAGTACTTC; cdr3_aa: CASSYSGTYEQYF
v_call: TRBV19; clone_size: few; j_call: TRBJ1-1; d_call: .; cdr3_nt: TGTGCCAGTAGTATCTGGGGCAGTAATGAAGCTTTCTTT; cdr3_aa: CASSIWGSNEAFF
v_call: TRBV2; clone_size: .; j_call: TRBJ2-1; d_call: TRBD2; cdr3_nt: TGTGCCACCCAAGGCACTAGCGGGAGCAATGAGCAGTTCTTC; cdr3_aa: CATQGTSGSNEQFF
v_call: TRBV6-5; clone_size: .; j_call: TRBJ1-3; d_call: .; cdr3_nt: TGTGCCAGCAGTTACTCCCTTGGAGGAGGGGGAAACACCATATATTTT; cdr3_aa: CASSYSLGGGGNTIYF